The present TCR beta chain was sequenced within a study of blood T cell repertoires in COVID-19. Study summary: Sources were T cells, B-cell-depleted T cells, or PBMCs; the material itself was cDNA or gDNA.

In the study's own analysis: Amplification from reference gene primers served as the basis for estimated nucleated cell counts. Here immunoSEQ multiplex PCR was the method, and the copy in TCRdb shows in-frame clones only, minus some. The V and J calls and clone size are taken from that table; D and trimming were inferred from the DNA. The sample contains approximately 200,000 clones, around nine tenths of which appear only once. The CDR3 contains 17 residues. The rearrangement uses TRBV21-1 and TRBJ2-7; the table names TRBD1, a call not compared with the DNA. TRBV21-1 is shown as a pseudogene. The TCR was taken from a woman in her sixties with acute or convalescent COVID-19. The material sequenced was peripheral blood. In DNA form, the CDR3 reads TGTGCCAGCAGCAAAGGACCCCCAGGGACACCTGTTTACGAGCAGTACTTC. This encodes CASSKGPPGTPVYEQYF.